This T cell receptor beta chain comes out of a study of regulatory T cells in long-lasting Graves disease. Overall study: Newly diagnosed Graves' patients took antithyroid drugs under 3 months. General study results and limits: Whereas 966 public clonotypes were shared by new patients, persistent patients shared more, at about 2,500.

For TCR beta, libraries came from iRepertoire HTBI primers and Arm-PCR of CDR3 regions. Per the authors' pipeline: Across the samples, identification revealed fewer than 75 TRBV and some 14 TRBJ segments. A single record per CDR3 protein comes from TCRdb applying MiXCR to the multiplex PCR reads. These V and J calls rely on TCRdb rather than the paper's analysis. This table holds 350,000 to 450,000 distinct CDR3 sequences, around 15% found once. This clonotype was seen a handful of times. The antigen is not known. Trimming pared 6 bases from V and 4 bases from J, leaving 10 bases between. Germline assignment: CDR1 MNHNS and CDR2 SASEGT. The CDR3 has 13 residues. Regarding time point: newly diagnosed GD, antithyroid drugs for less than 3 months. PBMC RNA was the source of the TCR library. This same sample was also part of a study on T cells in Graves' hyperthyroidism and ophthalmopathy. That work adds: Hyperthyroidism had been newly diagnosed in patients aged 18 to 65, and its duration was under 2 months.

This clonotype was obtained from a man aged 35-49 years with Graves disease. The gene calls are TRBV6-1 and TRBJ1-5; unclear D gene. The specimen comprised peripheral blood mononuclear cells (PBMCs), sampled at new diagnosis, from a patient treated with antithyroid drugs. The CDR3 protein is CASRGRGNQPQHF. The DNA of the CDR3 is TGTGCCAGCAGAGGACGTGGAAATCAGCCCCAGCATTTT.